The rows below give T cell receptor beta chains drawn from one sample of a study of cytomegalovirus exposure and HLA in healthy donors. Only in-frame clones appear in the TCRdb table, and some are missing; sequencing was by immunoSEQ multiplex PCR. Among 75,000 to 90,000 clones, about three quarters were seen once, and the ten largest hold around 4.2%. The sequencing sample was made of PBMCs. All receptors derive from a man aged 35 to 55 in good health and CMV-seronegative. The conserved cysteine and the conserved F or W are not part of the CDR3 here. The order of the fields is J gene, V gene, CDR3 protein.

J gene: TRBJ2-1; V gene: TRBV10-2; CDR3 protein: ASSLAVVGLEQF
J gene: TRBJ2-2; V gene: TRBV6-1; CDR3 protein: ASSEAPTRGANTGELF
J gene: TRBJ1-2; V gene: TRBV5-4; CDR3 protein: ASSFQGAVGYT
J gene: TRBJ2-2; V gene: TRBV27; CDR3 protein: ASSKGLAGEGGTGELF
J gene: TRBJ2-3; V gene: TRBV18; CDR3 protein: ASSPLDSITDTQY
J gene: TRBJ1-2; V gene: TRBV5-1; CDR3 protein: ASSLDPSPRQGRGYT
J gene: TRBJ2-7; V gene: TRBV9; CDR3 protein: ASSSSGSSYEQY
J gene: TRBJ2-6; V gene: TRBV30; CDR3 protein: AWSERTSATGANVLT
J gene: TRBJ2-7; V gene: TRBV21-1; CDR3 protein: ASSKNLRVAQGSLITYEQY
J gene: TRBJ1-5; V gene: TRBV19; CDR3 protein: ASRGREGQPQH
J gene: TRBJ2-1; V gene: TRBV18; CDR3 protein: ASSSGNEQF